The following is a T cell receptor beta chain sequence with its context. Its antigen is undetermined. The sample is drawn from a study of T cell responses to AZD1222 COVID-19 vaccine. Broader study findings: Across spike, vaccine-associated CD4 TCRs were found, dominant at 160-218 and 743-854.

The assay was immunoSEQ multiplex PCR, and TCRdb's table has in-frame clones only and misses some. The sample includes 95,000 to 100,000 clones, roughly 90% of them seen just once. The V and J ends lost 0 bases and 5 bases respectively, with 5 bases between them. Germline CDR1 SGHDT, CDR2 YYEEEE. The CDR3 has 12 amino acids. The rearrangement uses TRBV5-6 and TRBJ2-5, with D unresolved. The sequence was collected from an adult in good health. The sample was peripheral blood, taken on day 0 of AZD1222 vaccination. The CDR3 region is CASSLGSETQYF. CDR3 nucleotides: TGTGCCAGCAGCTTGGGTAGCGAGACCCAGTACTTC.